The source of this T cell receptor beta chain is a study of blood T cell repertoires in COVID-19. Sequenced by immunoSEQ multiplex PCR; TCRdb stores in-frame clones only, minus some. Altogether 250,000 to 300,000 clones are present, about 88% being singletons, with the ten largest covering around 3.9%. V lost 0 bases, J lost 9 bases, and 7 bases lay in between. This CDR3 spans 12 amino acids. Germline V gene data show CDR1 as MNHEY and CDR2 as SVGAGI. Which cohort a participant joined came from the clinical history participants gave. This TCR was sampled from a man under 40 with acute COVID-19. The sequencing input was PBMCs or T cells enriched from blood (not recorded which). The chain is built from TRBV6-5 and TRBJ2-3, with a tentative D call TRBD2 (6 bases). The CDR3 DNA sequence: TGTGCCAGCAGTTACTCGGGGAGGACGCAGTATTTT. It yields the protein CASSYSGRTQYF.